The subject of this entry is one T cell receptor (beta chain). Original methodology: Quantification of nucleated cells was approximated via reference gene primer amplification. Sequencing used immunoSEQ multiplex PCR; TCRdb keeps in-frame clones, though not all of them. From that table come the V and J calls and clone size; the DNA was used to work out D and trimming. The table lists about 100,000 clones, around nine tenths of them singletons. This record belongs to a study of blood T cell repertoires in COVID-19. On the study more broadly: Material from acute and convalescent COVID-19 was sourced from the United States, Italy and Spain. Sample material is recorded as cDNA or gDNA derived from T cells, B-cell-depleted T cells, or PBMCs.

Germline CDR1 reads MNHEY; CDR2 reads SMNVEV (reference sequence). J was trimmed by 4 bases and V by 6 bases; bases with no gene match: 2. The CDR3 has 14 residues. Sequenced material: peripheral blood. The clonotype comes from a human donor in a cohort sampled during active COVID-19. The chain is built from TRBV27 and TRBJ2-1, with TRBD2 identical over 11 bases. CDR3 amino acids: CASRRLAGYNEQFF. CDR3 in DNA: TGTGCCAGCAGACGACTAGCGGGGTACAATGAGCAGTTCTTC.